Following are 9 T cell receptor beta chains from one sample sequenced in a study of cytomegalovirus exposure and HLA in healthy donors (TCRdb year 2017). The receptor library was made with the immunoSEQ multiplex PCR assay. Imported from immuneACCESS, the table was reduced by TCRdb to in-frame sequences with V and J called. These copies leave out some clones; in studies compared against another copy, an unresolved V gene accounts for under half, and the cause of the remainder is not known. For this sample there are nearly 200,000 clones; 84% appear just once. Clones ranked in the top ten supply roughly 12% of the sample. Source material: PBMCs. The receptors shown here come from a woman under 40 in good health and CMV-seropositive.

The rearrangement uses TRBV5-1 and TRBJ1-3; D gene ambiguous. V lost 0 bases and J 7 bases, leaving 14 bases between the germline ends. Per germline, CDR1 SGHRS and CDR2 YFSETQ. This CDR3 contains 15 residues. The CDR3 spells CASSLVSEPGNTIYF. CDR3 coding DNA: TGCGCCAGCAGCTTGGTCAGTGAGCCCGGGAACACCATATATTTT.

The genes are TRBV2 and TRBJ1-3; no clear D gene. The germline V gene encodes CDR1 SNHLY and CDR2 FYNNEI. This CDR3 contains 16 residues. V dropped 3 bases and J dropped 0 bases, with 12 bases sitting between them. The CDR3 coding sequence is TGTGCCAGCAGTGATCACTCCGTGAGCTCTGGAAACACCATATATTTT. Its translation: CASSDHSVSSGNTIYF. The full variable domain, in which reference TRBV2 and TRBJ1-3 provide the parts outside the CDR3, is EPEVTQTPSHQVTQMGQEVILRCVPISNHLYFYWYRQILGQKVEFLVSFYNNEISEKSEIFDDQFSVERPDGSNFTLKIRSTKLEDSAMYFCASSDHSVSSGNTIYFGEGSWLTVV.

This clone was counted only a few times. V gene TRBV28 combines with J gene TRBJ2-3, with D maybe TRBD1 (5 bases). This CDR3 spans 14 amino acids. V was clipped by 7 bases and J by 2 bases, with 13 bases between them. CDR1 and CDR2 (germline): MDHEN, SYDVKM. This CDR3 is CASIRQRHTDTQYF. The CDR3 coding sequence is TGTGCCAGCATACGACAGAGACACACAGATACGCAGTATTTT.

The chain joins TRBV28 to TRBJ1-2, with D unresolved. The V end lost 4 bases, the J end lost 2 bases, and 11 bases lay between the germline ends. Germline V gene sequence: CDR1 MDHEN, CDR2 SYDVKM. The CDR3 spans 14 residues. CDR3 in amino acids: CASSSSGSNYGYTF. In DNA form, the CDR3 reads TGTGCCAGCAGTTCTTCCGGGTCAAACTATGGCTACACCTTC.

This CDR3 is CASSPGAWMNTEAFF. DNA of the CDR3: TGCGCCAGCAGCCCAGGGGCGTGGATGAACACTGAAGCTTTCTTT. J is TRBJ1-1 and V is TRBV5-1; D is possibly TRBD1 (6 bases). Trimming cost V 4 bases and J 0 bases, with 13 bases left between them. The CDR3 extends over 15 amino acids. CDR1 is SGHRS and CDR2 is YFSETQ in the germline V gene.

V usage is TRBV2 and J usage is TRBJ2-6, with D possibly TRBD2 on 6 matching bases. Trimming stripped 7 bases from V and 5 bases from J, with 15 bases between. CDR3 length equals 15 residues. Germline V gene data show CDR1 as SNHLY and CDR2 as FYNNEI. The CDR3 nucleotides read TGTGCCAGCAAGACCCCGGGACTTCGGGCCAACGTCCTGACTTTC. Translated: CASKTPGLRANVLTF.

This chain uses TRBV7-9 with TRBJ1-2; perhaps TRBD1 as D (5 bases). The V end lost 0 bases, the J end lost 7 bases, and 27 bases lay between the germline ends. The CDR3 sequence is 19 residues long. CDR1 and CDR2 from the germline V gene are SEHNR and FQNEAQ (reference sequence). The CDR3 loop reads CASSLAKASGFDLRTGYTF. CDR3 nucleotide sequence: TGTGCCAGCAGCTTAGCGAAGGCATCAGGGTTCGATTTACGCACTGGCTACACCTTC.

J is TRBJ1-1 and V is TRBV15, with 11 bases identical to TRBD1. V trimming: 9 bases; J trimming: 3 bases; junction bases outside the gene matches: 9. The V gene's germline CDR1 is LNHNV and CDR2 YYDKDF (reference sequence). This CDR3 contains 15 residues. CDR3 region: CATTKRDRGDTEAFF. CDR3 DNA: TGTGCCACGACCAAAAGGGACAGGGGGGACACTGAAGCTTTCTTT.

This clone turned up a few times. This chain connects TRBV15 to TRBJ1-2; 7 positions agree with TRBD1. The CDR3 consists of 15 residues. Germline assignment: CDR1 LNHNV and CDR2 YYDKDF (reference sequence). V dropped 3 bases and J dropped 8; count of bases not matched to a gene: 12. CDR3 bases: TGTGCCACCAGCAGGGAAAGTACAGGGGATCAAGGCTACACCTTC. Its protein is CATSRESTGDQGYTF.